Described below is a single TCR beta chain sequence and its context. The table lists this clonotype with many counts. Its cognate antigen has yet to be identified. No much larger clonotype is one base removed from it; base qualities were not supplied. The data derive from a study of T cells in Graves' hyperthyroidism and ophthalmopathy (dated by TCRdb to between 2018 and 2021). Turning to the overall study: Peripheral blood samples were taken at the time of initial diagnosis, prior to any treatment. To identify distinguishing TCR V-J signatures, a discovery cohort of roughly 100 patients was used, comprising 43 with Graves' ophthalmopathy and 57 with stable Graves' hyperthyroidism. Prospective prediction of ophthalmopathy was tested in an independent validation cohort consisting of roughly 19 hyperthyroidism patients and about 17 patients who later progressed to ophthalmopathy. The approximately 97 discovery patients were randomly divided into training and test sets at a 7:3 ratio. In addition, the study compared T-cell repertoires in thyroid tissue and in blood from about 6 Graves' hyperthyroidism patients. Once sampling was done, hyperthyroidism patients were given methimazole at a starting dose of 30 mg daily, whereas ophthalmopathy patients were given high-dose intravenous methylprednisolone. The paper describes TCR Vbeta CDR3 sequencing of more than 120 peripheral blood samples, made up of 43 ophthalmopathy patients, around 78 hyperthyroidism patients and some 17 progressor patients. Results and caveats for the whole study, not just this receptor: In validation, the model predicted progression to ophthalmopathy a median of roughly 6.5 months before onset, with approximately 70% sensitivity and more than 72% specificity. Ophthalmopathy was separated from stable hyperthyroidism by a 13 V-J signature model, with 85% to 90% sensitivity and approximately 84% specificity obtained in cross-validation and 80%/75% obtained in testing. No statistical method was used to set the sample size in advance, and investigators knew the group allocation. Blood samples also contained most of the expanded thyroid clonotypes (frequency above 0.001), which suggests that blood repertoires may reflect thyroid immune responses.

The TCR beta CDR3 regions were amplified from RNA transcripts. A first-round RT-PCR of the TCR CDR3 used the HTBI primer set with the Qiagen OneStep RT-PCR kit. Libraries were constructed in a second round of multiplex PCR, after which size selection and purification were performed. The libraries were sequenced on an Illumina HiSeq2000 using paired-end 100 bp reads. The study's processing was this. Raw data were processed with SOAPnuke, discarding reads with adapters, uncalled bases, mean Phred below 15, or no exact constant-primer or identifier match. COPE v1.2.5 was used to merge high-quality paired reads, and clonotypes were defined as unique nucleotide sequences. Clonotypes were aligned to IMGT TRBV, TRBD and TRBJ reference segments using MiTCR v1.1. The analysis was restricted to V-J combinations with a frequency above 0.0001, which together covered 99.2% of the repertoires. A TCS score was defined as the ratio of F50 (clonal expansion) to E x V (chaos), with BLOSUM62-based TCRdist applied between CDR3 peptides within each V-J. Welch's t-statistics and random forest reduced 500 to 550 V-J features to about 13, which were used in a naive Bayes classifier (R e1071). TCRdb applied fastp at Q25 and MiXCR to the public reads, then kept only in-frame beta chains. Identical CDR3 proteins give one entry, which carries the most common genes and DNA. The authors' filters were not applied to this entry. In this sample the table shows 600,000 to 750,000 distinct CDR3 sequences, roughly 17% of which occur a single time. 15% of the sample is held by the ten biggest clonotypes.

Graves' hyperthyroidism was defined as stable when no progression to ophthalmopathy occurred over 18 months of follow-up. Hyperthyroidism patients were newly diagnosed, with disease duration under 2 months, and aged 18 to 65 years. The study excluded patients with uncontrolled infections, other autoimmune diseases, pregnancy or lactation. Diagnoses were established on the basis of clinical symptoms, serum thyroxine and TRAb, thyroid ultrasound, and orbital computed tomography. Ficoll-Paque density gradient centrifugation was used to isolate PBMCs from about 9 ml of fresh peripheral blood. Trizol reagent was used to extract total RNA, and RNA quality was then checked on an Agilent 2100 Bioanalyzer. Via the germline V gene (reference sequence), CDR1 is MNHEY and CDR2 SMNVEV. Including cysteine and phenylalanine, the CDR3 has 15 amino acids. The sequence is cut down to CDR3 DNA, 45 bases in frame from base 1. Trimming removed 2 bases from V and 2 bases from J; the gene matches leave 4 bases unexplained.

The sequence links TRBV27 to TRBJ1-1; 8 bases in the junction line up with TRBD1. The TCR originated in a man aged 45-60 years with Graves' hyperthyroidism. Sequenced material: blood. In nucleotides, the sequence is TGTGCCAGCAGTTTAACCGGGACAGGCAACACTGAAGCTTTCTTT. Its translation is CASSLTGTGNTEAFF.